The 9 T cell receptor beta chains given below trace back to one sample, sequenced in a study of vaccination effects on CD4 cells after COVID-19. The antigens of these receptors remain unknown. Sequencing used immunoSEQ multiplex PCR; TCRdb keeps in-frame clones, though not all of them. This sample yields under 40,000 clones, of which approximately 84% are seen a single time; 1.5% to 2.5% belongs to the top ten. Before sequencing, viral peptide pools were used by the ViraFEST assay to expand antigen-specific CD4+ T cells. Following a roughly ten-day culture, CD4+ T cells were purified. Two doses of either BNT162b2 or mRNA-1273 were given to each participant. The sequencing used CD4+ T cells from PBMCs cultured with HCoV-NL63 spike peptides, collected after COVID-19 vaccination. The source is a human donor who received a COVID-19 vaccine. Some clones in this sample may be carry-over from other donors' samples.

This clone was seen only a few times. V is TRBV25-1 and J is TRBJ1-6; TRBD1 might be the D (6 bases). CDR3 size: 12 residues. CDR1 and CDR2 (germline): MGHDK, SYGVNS. Trimming took 7 bases from V and 9 from J, leaving 10 bases between them. CDR3 nucleotides: TGTGCCAGCAACAGAGGGGGTTCACCCCTCCACTTT. This gives the protein CASNRGGSPLHF.

Only a few counts were recorded for this clone. The chain has TRBV3-1 (or the pseudogene TRBV3-2) and TRBJ1-2, with a possible D match to TRBD1 (5 bases). The CDR3 spans 14 residues. CDR1 and CDR2 (germline): LGHDT, YNNKEL (reference sequence). With 0 bases removed from V and 8 bases from J, the gap between germline ends came to 13 bases. CDR3 in amino acids: CASSQESRALGYTF. The CDR3 bases are TGTGCCAGCAGCCAAGAGTCCAGGGCGCTCGGCTACACCTTC.

This chain joins TRBV12-3 or TRBV12-4 and TRBJ1-2; no reliable D call. V lost 6 bases and J lost 1, with 9 bases in between. There are 13 residues in the CDR3. The CDR3 region is CASRRSNNYGYTF. For the CDR3, the DNA is TGTGCCAGCAGGCGGAGTAATAACTATGGCTACACCTTC.

The rearrangement uses TRBV2 and TRBJ1-1; D is unresolved. This CDR3 has 14 residues. The germline V and J ends were trimmed by 1 base and 2 bases, with 8 bases remaining between them. Germline CDR1 and CDR2: SNHLY and FYNNEI. CDR3 sequence reads: CASSEVGGNTEAFF. CDR3 sequence (DNA): TGTGCCAGCAGTGAAGTCGGCGGAAACACTGAAGCTTTCTTT.

This clone was seen a handful of times. The rearrangement uses TRBV30 and TRBJ1-6; possible D gene TRBD1, 6 bases. The CDR3 loop spans 13 amino acids. Trimming took off 7 bases at V and 8 bases at J, with 15 bases between the two ends. Looked up from germline, CDR1 is GTSNPN and CDR2 is SVGIG (reference sequence). The CDR3 sequence: CASRDTGYSPLHF. CDR3 bases: TGTGCCTCCCGGGACACGGGTTATTCACCCCTCCACTTT.

The genes are TRBV30 and TRBJ1-1, with 11 bases that match TRBD1. The germline CDR1 and CDR2 sequences are GTSNPN and SVGIG (reference sequence). Trimming took 4 bases from V and 10 from J; bases not matched to a gene: 11. The CDR3 has 14 residues. CDR3 coding DNA: TGTGCCTGGAATCGGGACAGGGGGTTCGGAGGAGCTTTCTTT. Residues: CAWNRDRGFGGAFF.

The chain carries TRBV6-5 and TRBJ1-1; 11 bases agree with TRBD1. The ends lost 4 bases at V and 10 bases at J; junction bases unmatched: 8. The germline V gene has CDR1 MNHEY and CDR2 SVGAGI. The length of the CDR3 is 14 residues. The DNA of the CDR3 is TGTGCCAGCAGTTCCTCGTGGGGACAGGGGGTAGCTTTCTTT. Its protein product is CASSSSWGQGVAFF.

V gene TRBV24-1 combines with J gene TRBJ2-5; D gene unclear. This CDR3 has 12 residues. Germline V lookup: CDR1 KGHDR, CDR2 SFDVKD. V was shortened by 0 bases and J by 5 bases, with 3 bases between the two germline ends. The CDR3: CATSDLLETQYF. Here the CDR3 DNA reads TGTGCCACCAGTGATTTGTTGGAGACCCAGTACTTC.

The rearrangement links TRBV5-1 to TRBJ2-2, with unresolved D. The CDR3 is 13 residues long. The V end lost 6 bases, the J end lost 1 base, and 7 bases lay between the germline ends. Germline-derived CDR1 and CDR2 are SGHRS and YFSETQ. In DNA form, the CDR3 reads TGCGCCAGCAACTCGGGGAACACCGGGGAGCTGTTTTTT. Its protein is CASNSGNTGELFF.